One T cell receptor beta chain is described in this entry. Profiled with immunoSEQ multiplex PCR; TCRdb holds only in-frame clones, not every one. The data contain more than 200,000 clones, 86% of them singletons. This sample was included in a study of blood T cell repertoires in COVID-19. The CDR3 has 17 amino acids. Germline trimming cut 3 bases from V and 7 bases from J; bases unmatched to any gene: 12. Germline V CDR1 and CDR2: MGHRA, YSYEKL. Sequencing used peripheral blood. The chain recombines TRBV4-1 with TRBJ2-1, with 10 bases that match TRBD1. This receptor was obtained from a man aged 50 to 60 with COVID-19, enrolled during active disease. The DNA for the CDR3 is TGCGCCAGCAGCCACATTCCCGGGACAGGGGCTCGGAATGAGCAGTTCTTC. Its translation: CASSHIPGTGARNEQFF.